This TCR beta chain derives from a study of blood T cell repertoires in COVID-19 (dated by TCRdb to the early 2020s). Turning to the overall study: The collaborator samples originated in the United States, Italy and Spain and spanned the acute and convalescent phases of COVID-19. Where available, HLA class I and class II types were obtained from metadata supplied by the sample provider rather than from assay-based typing. A de-identified subject ID, COVID-19 status, age in years and sex were almost always included in the sample metadata. Samples came from the ongoing ImmuneRACE study (first 160 participants) plus 1,254 subjects from 6 global collaborators. The repertoires were released in a freely available public database meant as a resource for research on the immune response to SARS-CoV-2. Subjects who had been exposed to COVID-19, were actively infected with it, or had recovered from it provided the deeply sampled blood TCRbeta repertoires that made up the dataset. The prospective study material was composed of cDNA or gDNA derived from T cells, B-cell-depleted T cells, or PBMCs. On the study overall, not on this receptor specifically: The quantity of clinical and demographic metadata differed by source and by participant and was supplied without curation.

The junction carries 13 bases between V and J, which are trimmed by 5 bases and 3 bases respectively. The CDR3 holds 15 amino acids from the cysteine to the phenylalanine. Here the CDR3 DNA is all that survives: 45 bases in frame from base 1. CDR1 SEHNR and CDR2 FQNEAQ are derived from the germline V gene (reference sequence). TCRbeta CDR3 regions were amplified from genomic DNA by means of the immunoSEQ Assay, a bias-controlled multiplex PCR. Per the authors' processing: The number of nucleated cells in each sample was estimated by amplification of reference gene primers within the assay. To quantify the absolute abundance of each unique TCRbeta CDR3 rearrangement, sequence reads were collapsed and filtered. For each sample, productive Simpson clonality was calculated as the square root of Simpson's diversity index over productive rearrangements. The table comes from immuneACCESS by way of TCRdb, which keeps in-frame sequences with V and J called. Part of the clones is missing from these tables; in studies checked, under half for an unresolved V gene and the rest for unknown reasons. The D gene and trimming were derived from the DNA, and the V and J assignments and clone size from that table. This sample is represented by 120,000 or so clones; 65% to 90% of them were singletons. Together, the top ten hold about 6.2% of the sample.

This clone was recorded a few times. This receptor's antigen is unknown. The input lacks base qualities; no much larger clone sits a single base away. The collaborating institutions used their own protocols to collect whole blood in K2EDTA tubes. For TCRbeta analysis, collaborators shipped samples in one of three forms: frozen whole blood, isolated PBMCs, or DNA extracted from either of those sample types. The material sequenced was peripheral blood. The chain was built from TRBV7-9 and TRBJ1-4; possibly the D gene is TRBD1, per 5 matching bases. This clonotype was sampled from an elderly man with active or convalescent COVID-19. The sequenced DNA: TGTGCCAGCAGCGCTGCGGGGGGACCTAATGAAAAACTGTTTTTT. It encodes CASSAAGGPNEKLFF. The CDR3, completed at both ends by the reference TRBV7-9 and TRBJ1-4 genes, gives the full variable domain DTGVSQNPRHKITKRGQNVTFRCDPISEHNRLYWYRQTLGQGPEFLTYFQNEAQLEKSRLLSDRFSAERPKGSFSTLEIQRTEQGDSAMYLCASSAAGGPNEKLFFGSGTQLSVL.